One and the same sample provided the 25 T cell receptor beta chains below, sequenced in a study of beta chain features in type 1 diabetes. No cognate antigen is known for these TCRs. The investigators reverse transcribed all of the isolated RNA, so they sequenced expressed TCRB transcripts. TCRdb's table, derived via immunoSEQ multiplex PCR, lists solely in-frame clones and lacks some. The sample holds around 250,000 clones, approximately 13% seen once. Overall study findings and caveats: All four CD4+ subsets of Type 1 diabetes patients contained TCRB CDR3s that were moderately but significantly shorter.

Input material: naive CD4+ T cells from blood. Receptors were obtained from a man between 25 and 39 years old with type 1 diabetes.

This clone occurred a few times. The chain joins TRBV5-1 to TRBJ2-5; 14 nucleotides line up with TRBD2. The CDR3 consists of 17 residues. CDR1 is SGHRS, CDR2 YFSETQ, per germline. J lost 2 bases, V lost 7 bases, and 10 bases had no gene match. The CDR3 sequence: CASGNLRTSGGQETQYF. CDR3 coding DNA: TGCGCCAGCGGAAATCTCAGGACTAGCGGGGGGCAAGAGACCCAGTACTTC.

The chain links TRBV4-2 to TRBJ1-6, with TRBD1 matching 10 bases. The CDR3 totals 17 residues. V trimming: 2 bases; J trimming: 9 bases; junction bases outside the gene matches: 10. Germline lookup yields CDR1 LGHNA and CDR2 YNFKEQ. The CDR3 loop is CASSQLLRGQGSSPLHF. CDR3 in DNA: TGTGCCAGCAGCCAACTCCTGAGGGGACAGGGGAGTTCACCCCTCCACTTT.

A few counts support this clone. This chain links TRBV10-3 with TRBJ2-3; 14 bases line up with TRBD2. In germline, CDR1 is ENHRY, CDR2 SYGVKD. This CDR3 is 18 amino acids long. V lost 6 bases and J lost 0; bases outside the gene matches: 8. CDR3 sequence: CAIRRTSGGTPSTDTQYF. DNA for the CDR3: TGTGCCATCAGGCGGACTAGCGGGGGGACCCCTAGCACAGATACGCAGTATTTT.

This chain links TRBV7-9 with TRBJ2-7; TRBD2 is a possible D gene (5 bases). The CDR3 runs to 13 residues. The germline V gene encodes CDR1 SEHNR and CDR2 FQNEAQ (reference sequence). V was clipped by 5 bases and J by 2 bases, with 10 bases between them. The CDR3 DNA is TGTGCCAGCAGCAAATGGAGGACCTACGAGCAGTACTTC. This sequence encodes CASSKWRTYEQYF. The whole variable domain, filled in from reference TRBV7-9 and TRBJ2-7, reads DTGVSQNPRHKITKRGQNVTFRCDPISEHNRLYWYRQTLGQGPEFLTYFQNEAQLEKSRLLSDRFSAERPKGSFSTLEIQRTEQGDSAMYLCASSKWRTYEQYFGPGTRLTVT.

The chain recombines TRBV2 with TRBJ2-3, with 8 bases lining up with TRBD2. The CDR3 runs 15 residues. The V gene's germline CDR1 is SNHLY and CDR2 FYNNEI. Losses at the gene ends were 6 bases for V and 5 bases for J; bases not matched to a gene: 10. CDR3 in amino acids: CASSPLAGGRDTQYF. The CDR3 nucleotides are TGTGCCAGCAGCCCGCTGGCGGGAGGAAGAGATACGCAGTATTTT.

This clone was observed a few times. This rearrangement joins TRBV19 to TRBJ1-1; D unresolved. CDR1 is LNHDA, CDR2 SQIVND, per germline (reference sequence). Trimming took off 3 bases at V and 5 bases at J, with 19 bases between the two ends. This CDR3 contains 16 residues. The CDR3, as DNA: TGTGCCAGTAGTATTGACGGCTTCGGGTGGTTAACTGAAGCTTTCTTT. As protein: CASSIDGFGWLTEAFF. Full variable domain (remainder filled in from reference TRBV19 and TRBJ1-1): DGGITQSPKYLFRKEGQNVTLSCEQNLNHDAMYWYRQDPGQGLRLIYYSQIVNDFQKGDIAEGYSVSREKKESFPLTVTSAQKNPTAFYLCASSIDGFGWLTEAFFGQGTRLTVV.

The table lists this clone with a few counts. The chain couples TRBV2 to TRBJ2-3; the D is unclear. The CDR3 runs 14 residues. Deletions cut 6 bases from V and 0 bases from J, with 10 bases between. Germline CDR1 is SNHLY and CDR2 is FYNNEI. In nucleotides, the CDR3 is TGTGCCAGCAGGAGGTTAACTAGCACAGATACGCAGTATTTT. Its translation: CASRRLTSTDTQYF.

This chain links TRBV5-1 with TRBJ1-1; D is perhaps TRBD1 (6 bases). CDR3 length equals 15 residues. In germline, CDR1 is SGHRS, CDR2 YFSETQ. The V and J ends lost 2 bases and 0 bases respectively, with 11 bases between them. The CDR3 loop is CASSLPAGVNTEAFF. CDR3 bases: TGCGCCAGCAGCTTACCAGCAGGGGTGAACACTGAAGCTTTCTTT.

V gene TRBV11-3 combines with J gene TRBJ2-3; TRBD2 matches 12 bases. Germline-derived CDR1 and CDR2 are SGHNT and YENEEA. The CDR3 consists of 16 residues. Trimming at V came to 6 bases and at J to 1 base, leaving 5 bases not matched to a gene. DNA for the CDR3: TGTGCCAGCAGTGACCGACTAGCGGGGGGCACAGATACGCAGTATTTT. It yields the protein CASSDRLAGGTDTQYF.

The CDR3 protein is CSGYLLGPMNTEAFF. In nucleotides, the CDR3 is TGCAGCGGATACCTTCTAGGCCCTATGAACACTGAAGCTTTCTTT. The chain is built from TRBV29-1 and TRBJ1-1; D gene uncertain. Germline lookup yields CDR1 SQVTM and CDR2 ANQGSEA. This CDR3 is built from 15 residues. V dropped 7 bases and J dropped 0 bases, with 18 bases sitting between them.

The chain combines TRBV6-1 with TRBJ2-5, with D possibly matching TRBD1 (5 bases). The CDR3 totals 15 residues. Germline lookup yields CDR1 MNHNS and CDR2 SASEGT. Trimming removed 7 bases at V and 4 bases at J, with 19 bases between. The CDR3 DNA is TGTGCCAGCACCCTACAGGCGTCGGCCGGAGAGACCCAGTACTTC. Translated: CASTLQASAGETQYF.

This clone was counted between two and nine times. V usage is TRBV19 and J usage is TRBJ2-3, with D possibly matching TRBD2 (6 bases). CDR3 size: 13 residues. Germline CDR1 and CDR2: LNHDA and SQIVND (reference sequence). Trimming cost V 10 bases and J 1 base, with 12 bases left between them. CDR3 in DNA: TGTGCCATCGGGGACTGGCGCACAGATACGCAGTATTTT. Its protein is CAIGDWRTDTQYF.

The rearrangement links TRBV9 to TRBJ2-1; weak D call: TRBD1 (6 bases). The CDR3 consists of 17 residues. Deletions cut 6 bases from V and 0 bases from J, with 19 bases between. From germline, CDR1 is SGDLS and CDR2 YYNGEE. The DNA for the CDR3 is TGTGCCAGCAACGCTCACCCGGACAGTAGCTCCTACAATGAGCAGTTCTTC. Translating gives CASNAHPDSSSYNEQFF.

The gene calls are TRBV28 and TRBJ2-3; D is unresolved. V was shortened by 5 bases and J by 14 bases, with 26 bases between the two germline ends. CDR3 length equals 15 residues. CDR1 and CDR2 (germline): MDHEN, SYDVKM. In DNA form, the CDR3 reads TGTGCCAGCAGTACCCCCCGGTTGGCAGGCTGGTGGGTGTATTTT. Its translation is CASSTPRLAGWWVYF.

This clone was observed a handful of times. The chain is built from TRBV6-5 and TRBJ1-2; D is perhaps TRBD1 (5 bases). Between the trimmed V and J ends, which lost 10 bases and 3 bases, there was a span of 12 bases. This CDR3 contains 12 residues. CDR1 and CDR2 from the germline V gene are MNHEY and SVGAGI. CDR3 loop: CAISRGDYGYTF. In nucleotides, the CDR3 is TGTGCCATCTCGCGGGGGGACTATGGCTACACCTTC.

In this sample, this clone turned up a few times. The gene calls are TRBV18 and TRBJ1-4; TRBD1 is a possible D gene (5 bases). This CDR3 is built from 13 residues. Trimming pared 5 bases from V and 3 bases from J, leaving 7 bases between. In germline, CDR1 is KGHSH, CDR2 LQKENI. The CDR3 DNA sequence: TGTGCCAGCTCAGGGACTTCTAATGAAAAACTGTTTTTT. Amino acid sequence: CASSGTSNEKLFF.

This clone was picked up a small number of times. The chain couples TRBV2 to TRBJ2-1, with 12 bases fitting TRBD2. V shed 6 bases, J shed 8 bases, and the junction held 8 bases outside the gene matches. CDR3 length equals 15 residues. Germline-derived CDR1 and CDR2 are SNHLY and FYNNEI. The CDR3 bases are TGTGCCAGCAGAACTCAGGGACTAGCGGGCGATGAGCAGTTCTTC. It translates to CASRTQGLAGDEQFF.

This clone was found a few times. The chain couples TRBV7-9 to TRBJ2-1; no clear D. Germline assignment: CDR1 SEHNR and CDR2 FQNEAQ (reference sequence). The CDR3 length is 16 residues. Trimming took off 1 base at V and 1 base at J, with 11 bases between the two ends. This CDR3 reads CASSLGLRGSYNEQFF. The CDR3 coding sequence is TGTGCCAGCAGCTTAGGACTCCGAGGTTCCTACAATGAGCAGTTCTTC.

The gene calls are TRBV10-3 and TRBJ1-5; 8 nucleotides match TRBD1. The germline gives CDR1 ENHRY, CDR2 SYGVKD. The V segment lost 4 bases and the J segment 7 bases; nucleotides outside the gene matches: 6. The CDR3 runs 14 residues. The CDR3 DNA follows: TGTGCCATCAGTGTACAGGGGGTGTACCAGCCCCAGCATTTT. It translates to CAISVQGVYQPQHF.

Regarding this clone: Other DNA sequences in this specimen translate into the identical CDR3. The chain carries TRBV6-5 and TRBJ1-1; D is possibly TRBD1 (5 bases). This CDR3 region has 12 residues. Between the trimmed V and J ends, which lost 5 bases and 5 bases, there was a span of 9 bases. Germline CDR1 and CDR2: MNHEY and SVGAGI. The CDR3 nucleotides read TGTGCCAGCAGTCGCCGGGGGACTGAAGCTTTCTTT. Protein sequence: CASSRRGTEAFF.

The chain links TRBV19 to TRBJ1-2, with 7 nucleotides matching TRBD1. Germline lookup yields CDR1 LNHDA and CDR2 SQIVND (reference sequence). V shed 9 bases, J shed 6 bases, and the junction held 10 bases outside the gene matches. CDR3 length equals 13 residues. In DNA form, the CDR3 reads TGTGCCAGCCACCCACAGGGGTGGGATGGCTACACCTTC. Amino acid sequence: CASHPQGWDGYTF.

This clone was found a few times. The rearrangement links TRBV4-1 to TRBJ2-3; 8 bases agree with TRBD1. Germline V gene data show CDR1 as MGHRA and CDR2 as YSYEKL. V gave up 3 bases and J gave up 14 bases; unmatched junction bases: 4. CDR3 length equals 11 residues. This CDR3 reads CASSHGQGAYF. CDR3 bases: TGCGCCAGCAGCCACGGACAGGGTGCGTATTTT.

The chain employs TRBV6-6 and TRBJ2-2; TRBD1 matches at 8 bases. The CDR3 length is 14 residues. The germline gives CDR1 MNHNY, CDR2 SVGAGI (reference sequence). The ends lost 5 bases at V and 4 bases at J; junction bases unmatched: 3. CDR3 in DNA: TGTGCCAGCAGTAACGGACAGGGCACCGGGGAGCTGTTTTTT. This gives the protein CASSNGQGTGELFF.

The chain combines TRBV30 with TRBJ1-1; no clear D gene. Germline V gene lookup returns CDR1 GTSNPN and CDR2 SVGIG (reference sequence). This CDR3 has 13 residues. Deletions cut 2 bases from V and 1 base from J, with 8 bases between. CDR3 sequence reads: CAWSISRNTEAFF. The DNA of the CDR3 is TGTGCCTGGAGTATCTCCAGGAACACTGAAGCTTTCTTT.

J is TRBJ1-1 and V is TRBV19; a possible D gene is TRBD1 (6 bases). The V gene lost 6 bases and the J gene lost 1 base, with 9 bases spanning the gap. The germline V gene encodes CDR1 LNHDA and CDR2 SQIVND (reference sequence). The CDR3 sequence is 13 residues long. The CDR3 coding sequence is TGTGCCAGTAGCTTGACAGGGAACACTGAAGCTTTCTTT. Residues: CASSLTGNTEAFF.